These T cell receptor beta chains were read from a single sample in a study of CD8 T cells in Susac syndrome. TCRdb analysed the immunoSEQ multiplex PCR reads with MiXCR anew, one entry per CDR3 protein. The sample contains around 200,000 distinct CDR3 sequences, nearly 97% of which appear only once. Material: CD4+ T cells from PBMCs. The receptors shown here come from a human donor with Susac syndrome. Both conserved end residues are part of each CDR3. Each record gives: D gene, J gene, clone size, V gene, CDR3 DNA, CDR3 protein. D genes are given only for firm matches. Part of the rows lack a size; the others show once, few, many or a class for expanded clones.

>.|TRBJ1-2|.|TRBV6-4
TGTGCCAGCAGTGACTCTCCGAGGGGCGGCTACACCTTC
CASSDSPRGGYTF
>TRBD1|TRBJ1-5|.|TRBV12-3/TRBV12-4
TGTGCCAGCAGTCCCTACGGGACAGACTACAATCAGCCCCAGCATTTT
CASSPYGTDYNQPQHF
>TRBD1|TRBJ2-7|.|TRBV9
TGTGCCAGCAGCGTAGGTTCAGGGGGCGTGGGCGAGCAGTACTTC
CASSVGSGGVGEQYF
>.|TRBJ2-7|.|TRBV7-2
TGTGCCAGCAGCCGACCCCCGGGGACCCACGAGCAGTACTTC
CASSRPPGTHEQYF
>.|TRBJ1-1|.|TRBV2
TGTGCCAGCAGTGAAGACAGCGTCACTGAAGCTTTCTTT
CASSEDSVTEAFF
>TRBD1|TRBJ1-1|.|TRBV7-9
TGTGCCAGCAGCTTAGCGGTTTGGCGGACAGGACGGTTTGGTGAAGCTTTCTTT
CASSLAVWRTGRFGEAFF
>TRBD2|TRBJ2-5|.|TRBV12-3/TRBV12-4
TGTGCCAGCAGTTTAGGGGGCGGGGGGGCCGGAGAGACCCAGTACTTC
CASSLGGGGAGETQYF
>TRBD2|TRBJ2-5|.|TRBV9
TGTGCCAGCAGCGTAGGTAGCGGGGGGCCCCAAGAGACCCAGTACTTC
CASSVGSGGPQETQYF
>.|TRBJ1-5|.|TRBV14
TGTGCCAGCAGCCTTCGGCAGGATCAGCCCCAGCATTTT
CASSLRQDQPQHF
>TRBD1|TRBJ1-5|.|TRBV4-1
TGCGCCAGCAGCCAAGAAGGACAGGAGCCCCAGCATTTT
CASSQEGQEPQHF
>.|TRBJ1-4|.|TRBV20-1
TGCAGTGCCCAGATATCCGGGATCCCTAATGAAAAACTGTTTTTT
CSAQISGIPNEKLFF
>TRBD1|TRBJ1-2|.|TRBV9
TGTGCCAGCAGCGTAGAGATCGGGACAGGGCCGAACTATGGCTACACCTTC
CASSVEIGTGPNYGYTF
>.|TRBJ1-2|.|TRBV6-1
TGTGCCAGCAGTGATACAGGGTCGGGATATGGCTACACCTTC
CASSDTGSGYGYTF
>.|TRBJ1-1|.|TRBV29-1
TGCAGCGTTGAAGCCCCCAGGAGGTCGGTCACTGAAGCTTTCTTT
CSVEAPRRSVTEAFF
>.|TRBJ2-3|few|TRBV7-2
TGTGCCAGCAGCTTGGGACTCGACACAGATACGCAGTATTTT
CASSLGLDTDTQYF
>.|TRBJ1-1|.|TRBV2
TGTGCCAGCGCAATCCGGGGAGGGGCTTTCTTT
CASAIRGGAFF
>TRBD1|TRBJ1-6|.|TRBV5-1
TGCGCCAGCAGGGACACCGGGACAGGGGGAAATTCACCCCTCCACTTT
CASRDTGTGGNSPLHF
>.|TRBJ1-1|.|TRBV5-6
TGTGCCAGCACCAAGAACCGGGGCTGGGTCACTGAAGCTTTCTTT
CASTKNRGWVTEAFF
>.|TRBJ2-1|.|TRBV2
TGTGCCAGCAGTGAAACAGGGAGAAATGAGCAGTTCTTC
CASSETGRNEQFF
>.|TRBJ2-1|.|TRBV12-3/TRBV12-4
TGTGCCAGCAGTTTCGTCGGTCGGGGTGAGCAGTTCTTC
CASSFVGRGEQFF
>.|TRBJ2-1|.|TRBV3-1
TGTGCCAGCAGCCCCCGGGCAAGCTCCTACAATGAGCAGTTCTTC
CASSPRASSYNEQFF
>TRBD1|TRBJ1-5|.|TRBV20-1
TGCAGTGCTAGACCGGGGACAGGAGGTCAGCCCCAGCATTTT
CSARPGTGGQPQHF
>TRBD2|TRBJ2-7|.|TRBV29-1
TGCAGCGTTGAAGGGGAGGGTCATCACGAGCAGTACTTC
CSVEGEGHHEQYF
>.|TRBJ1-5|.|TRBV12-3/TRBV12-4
TGTGCCAGCAGTTTTGCAGGGTGGGATCAGCCCCAGCATTTT
CASSFAGWDQPQHF
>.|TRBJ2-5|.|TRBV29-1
TGCAGCGTTCGTCAGGGGAACCAAGAGACCCAGTACTTC
CSVRQGNQETQYF
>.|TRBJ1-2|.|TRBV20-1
TGCAGTGCTAGAGATAGCTCAGCCCACCCTGGCTACACCTTC
CSARDSSAHPGYTF
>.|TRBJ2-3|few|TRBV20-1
TGCAGTGCTAGAGTCGTCGATACGCAGTATTTT
CSARVVDTQYF
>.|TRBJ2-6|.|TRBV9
TGTGCCAGCAGCGGCAACCCCAGGGGCCTCCACCCTGGGGCCAACGTCCTGACTTTC
CASSGNPRGLHPGANVLTF